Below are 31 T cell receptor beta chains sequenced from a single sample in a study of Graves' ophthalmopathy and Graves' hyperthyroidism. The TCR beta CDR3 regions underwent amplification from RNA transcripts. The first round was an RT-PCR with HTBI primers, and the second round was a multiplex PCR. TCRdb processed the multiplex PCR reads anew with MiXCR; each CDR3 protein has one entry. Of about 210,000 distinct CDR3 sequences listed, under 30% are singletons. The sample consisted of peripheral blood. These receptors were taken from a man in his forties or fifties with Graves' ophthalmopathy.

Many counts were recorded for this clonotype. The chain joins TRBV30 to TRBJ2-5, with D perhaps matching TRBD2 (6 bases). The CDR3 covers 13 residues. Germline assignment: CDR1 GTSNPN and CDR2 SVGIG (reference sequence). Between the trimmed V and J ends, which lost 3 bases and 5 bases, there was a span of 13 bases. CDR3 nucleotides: TGTGCCTGGAGCGCCCTTGGGGGGGAGACCCAGTACTTC. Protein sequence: CAWSALGGETQYF. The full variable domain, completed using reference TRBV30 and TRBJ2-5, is SQTIHQWPATLVQPVGSPLSLECTVEGTSNPNLYWYRQAAGRGLQLLFYSVGIGQISSEVPQNLSASRPQDRQFILSSKKLLLSDSGFYLCAWSALGGETQYFGPGTRLLVL.

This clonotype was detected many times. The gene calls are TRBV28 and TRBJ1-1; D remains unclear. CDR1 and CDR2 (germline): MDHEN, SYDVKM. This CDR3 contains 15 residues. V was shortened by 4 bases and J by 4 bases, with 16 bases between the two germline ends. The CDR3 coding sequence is TGTGCCAGCAGTTCCCCCCTTGGGGTGGCCACTGAAGCTTTCTTT. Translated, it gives CASSSPLGVATEAFF.

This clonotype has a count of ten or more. In nucleotides, the CDR3 is TGTGCCAGCAGCTTAGATTCCTCTGAAGCTTTCTTT. Translated, it gives CASSLDSSEAFF. The rearrangement uses TRBV7-2 and TRBJ1-1; D unclear. V lost 1 base and J 6 bases, leaving 6 bases between the germline ends. Germline CDR1 reads SGHTA; CDR2 reads FQGNSA. This CDR3 is 12 amino acids long.

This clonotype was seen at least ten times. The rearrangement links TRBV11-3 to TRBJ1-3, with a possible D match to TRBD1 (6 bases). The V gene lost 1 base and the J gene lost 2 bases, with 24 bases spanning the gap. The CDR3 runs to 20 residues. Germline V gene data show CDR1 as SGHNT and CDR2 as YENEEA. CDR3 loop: CASSLGALPDRVNTGNTIYF. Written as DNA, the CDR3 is TGTGCCAGCAGCTTAGGGGCTTTACCGGACAGAGTTAATACTGGAAACACCATATATTTT.

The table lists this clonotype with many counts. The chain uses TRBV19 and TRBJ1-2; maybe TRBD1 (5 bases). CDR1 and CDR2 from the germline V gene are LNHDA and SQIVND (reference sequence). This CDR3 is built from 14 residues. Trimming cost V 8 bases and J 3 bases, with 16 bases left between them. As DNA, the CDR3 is TGTGCCAGTCACCCGGGGGACGACCACTATGGCTACACCTTC. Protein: CASHPGDDHYGYTF. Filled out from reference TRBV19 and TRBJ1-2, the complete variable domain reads DGGITQSPKYLFRKEGQNVTLSCEQNLNHDAMYWYRQDPGQGLRLIYYSQIVNDFQKGDIAEGYSVSREKKESFPLTVTSAQKNPTAFYLCASHPGDDHYGYTFGSGTRLTVV.

Here the CDR3 reads CASSSSGSPLHF. CDR3 DNA sequence: TGTGCCAGCAGTTCTTCAGGTTCACCCCTCCACTTT. V is TRBV28 and J is TRBJ1-6, with D uncertain. Germline loops: CDR1 MDHEN, CDR2 SYDVKM. V was pared by 4 bases and J by 9 bases, with 7 bases between. This CDR3 contains 12 residues.

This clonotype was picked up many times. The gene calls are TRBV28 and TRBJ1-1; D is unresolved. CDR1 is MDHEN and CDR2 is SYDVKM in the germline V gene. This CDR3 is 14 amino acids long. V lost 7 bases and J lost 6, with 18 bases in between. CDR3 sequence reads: CASKIQHQRSEAFF. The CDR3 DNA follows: TGTGCCAGCAAGATTCAACATCAACGGTCTGAAGCTTTCTTT. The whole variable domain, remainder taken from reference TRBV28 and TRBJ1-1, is DVKVTQSSRYLVKRTGEKVFLECVQDMDHENMFWYRQDPGLGLRLIYFSYDVKMKEKGDIPEGYSVSREKKERFSLILESASTNQTSMYLCASKIQHQRSEAFFGQGTRLTVV.

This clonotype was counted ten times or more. The CDR3 protein is CASSPGQPREQYF. CDR3 sequence (DNA): TGCGCCAGCAGCCCCGGACAACCCCGGGAGCAGTACTTC. This chain connects TRBV5-1 to TRBJ2-7; tentative D call: TRBD1 (5 bases). This CDR3 is built from 13 residues. V was trimmed by 4 bases and J by 7 bases, leaving 15 bases between them. Germline V gene sequence: CDR1 SGHRS, CDR2 YFSETQ.

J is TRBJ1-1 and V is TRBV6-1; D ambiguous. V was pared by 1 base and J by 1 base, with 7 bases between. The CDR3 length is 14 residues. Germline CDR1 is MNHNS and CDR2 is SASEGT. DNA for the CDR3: TGTGCCAGCAGTGAAGAGCGGCCGAACACTGAAGCTTTCTTT. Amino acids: CASSEERPNTEAFF.

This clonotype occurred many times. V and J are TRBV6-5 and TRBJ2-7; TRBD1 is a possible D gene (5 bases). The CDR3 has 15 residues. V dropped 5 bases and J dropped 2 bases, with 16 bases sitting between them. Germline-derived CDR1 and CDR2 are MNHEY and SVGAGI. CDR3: CASSRQDGATYEQYF. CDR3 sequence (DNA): TGTGCCAGCAGTCGGCAGGATGGGGCCACCTACGAGCAGTACTTC.

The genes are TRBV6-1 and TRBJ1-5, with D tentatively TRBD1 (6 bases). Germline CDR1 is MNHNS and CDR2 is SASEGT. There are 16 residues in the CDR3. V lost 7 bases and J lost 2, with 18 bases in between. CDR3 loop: CASNEQGPSGNQPQHF. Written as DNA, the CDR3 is TGTGCCAGCAACGAACAGGGTCCCAGTGGCAATCAGCCCCAGCATTTT.

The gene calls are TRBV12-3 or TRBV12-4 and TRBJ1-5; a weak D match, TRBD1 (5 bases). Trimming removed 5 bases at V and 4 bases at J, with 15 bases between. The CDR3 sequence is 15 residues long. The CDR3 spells CASSRGTGVNQPQHF. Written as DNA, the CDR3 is TGTGCCAGCAGTAGAGGCACAGGAGTTAATCAGCCCCAGCATTTT.

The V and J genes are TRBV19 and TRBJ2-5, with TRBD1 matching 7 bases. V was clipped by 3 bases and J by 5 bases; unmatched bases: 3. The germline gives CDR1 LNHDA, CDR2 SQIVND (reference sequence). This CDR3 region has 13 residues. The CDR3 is CASSIVRGETQYF. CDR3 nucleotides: TGTGCCAGTAGTATCGTCAGGGGGGAGACCCAGTACTTC.

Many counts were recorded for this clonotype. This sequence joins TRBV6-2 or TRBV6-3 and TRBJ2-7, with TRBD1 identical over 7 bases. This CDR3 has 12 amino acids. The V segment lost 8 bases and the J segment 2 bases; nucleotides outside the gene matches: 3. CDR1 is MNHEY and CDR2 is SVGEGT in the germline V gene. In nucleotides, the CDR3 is TGTGCCAGCGGACAGGCAACCTACGAGCAGTACTTC. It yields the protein CASGQATYEQYF.

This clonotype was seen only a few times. Here the CDR3 reads CASSLVSQPQHF. In DNA, the CDR3 is TGTGCCAGCAGTTTAGTTTCTCAGCCCCAGCATTTT. The chain combines TRBV28 with TRBJ1-5; D not resolved. This CDR3 has 12 residues. V lost 2 bases to trimming and J lost 6 bases, with 5 bases between them. Germline assignment: CDR1 MDHEN and CDR2 SYDVKM. Full variable domain (outside the CDR3, taken from reference TRBV28 and TRBJ1-5): DVKVTQSSRYLVKRTGEKVFLECVQDMDHENMFWYRQDPGLGLRLIYFSYDVKMKEKGDIPEGYSVSREKKERFSLILESASTNQTSMYLCASSLVSQPQHFGDGTRLSIL.

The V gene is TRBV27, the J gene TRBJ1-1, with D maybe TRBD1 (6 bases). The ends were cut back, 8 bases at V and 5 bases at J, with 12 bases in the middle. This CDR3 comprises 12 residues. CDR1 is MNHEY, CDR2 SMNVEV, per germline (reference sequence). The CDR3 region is CASGGRGTEAFF. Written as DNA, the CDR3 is TGTGCCAGCGGGGGGCGCGGAACTGAAGCTTTCTTT.

Here the CDR3 reads CASSSTGVSTEAFF. The DNA for the CDR3 is TGTGCCAGCAGCTCCACAGGGGTTTCCACTGAAGCTTTCTTT. The rearrangement links TRBV6-1 to TRBJ1-1; the match to TRBD1 covers 7 bases. The junction had 8 bases not matched to a gene; V was cut back by 6 bases and J by 4 bases. Germline-derived CDR1 and CDR2 are MNHNS and SASEGT. This CDR3 has 14 amino acids.

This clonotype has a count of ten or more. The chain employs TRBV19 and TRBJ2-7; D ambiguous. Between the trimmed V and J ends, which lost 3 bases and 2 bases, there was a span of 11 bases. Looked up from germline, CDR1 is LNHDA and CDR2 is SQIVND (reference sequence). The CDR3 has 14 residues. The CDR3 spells CASSIRGRAYEQYF. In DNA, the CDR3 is TGTGCCAGTAGTATTCGCGGACGGGCCTACGAGCAGTACTTC.

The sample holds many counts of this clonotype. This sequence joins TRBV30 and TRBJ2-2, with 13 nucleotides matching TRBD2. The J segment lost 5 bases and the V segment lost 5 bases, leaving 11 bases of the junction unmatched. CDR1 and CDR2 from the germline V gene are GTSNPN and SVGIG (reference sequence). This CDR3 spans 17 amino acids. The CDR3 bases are TGTGCCTGGGCCACCGGACTAGCGGGAGTAGAGACCGGGGAGCTGTTTTTT. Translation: CAWATGLAGVETGELFF.

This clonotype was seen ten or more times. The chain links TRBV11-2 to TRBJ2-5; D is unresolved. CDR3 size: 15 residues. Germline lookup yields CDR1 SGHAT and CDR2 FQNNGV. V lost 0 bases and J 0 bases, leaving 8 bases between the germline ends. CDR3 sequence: CASSLELSYQETQYF. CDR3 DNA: TGTGCCAGCAGCTTAGAACTGTCGTACCAAGAGACCCAGTACTTC.

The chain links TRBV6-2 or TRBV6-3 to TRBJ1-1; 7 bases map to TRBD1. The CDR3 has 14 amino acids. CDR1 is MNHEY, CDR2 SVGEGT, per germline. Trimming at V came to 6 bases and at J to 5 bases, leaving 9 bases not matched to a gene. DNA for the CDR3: TGTGCCAGCAGCCCCCGACAGGGCGGTACTGAAGCTTTCTTT. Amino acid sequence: CASSPRQGGTEAFF.

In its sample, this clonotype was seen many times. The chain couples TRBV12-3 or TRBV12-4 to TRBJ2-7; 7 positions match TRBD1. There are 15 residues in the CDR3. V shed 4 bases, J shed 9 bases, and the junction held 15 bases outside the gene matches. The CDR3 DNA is TGTGCCAGCAGTTCCTTAGGGGACAGCCAGGGCGGGCAGTACTTC. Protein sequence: CASSSLGDSQGGQYF.

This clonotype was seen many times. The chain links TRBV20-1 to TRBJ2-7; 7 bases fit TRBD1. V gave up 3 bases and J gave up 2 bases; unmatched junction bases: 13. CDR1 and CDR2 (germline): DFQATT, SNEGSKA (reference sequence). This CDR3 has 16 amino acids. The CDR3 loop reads CSARFANRGKPYEQYF. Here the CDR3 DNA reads TGCAGTGCTAGGTTCGCCAACAGGGGAAAGCCCTACGAGCAGTACTTC.

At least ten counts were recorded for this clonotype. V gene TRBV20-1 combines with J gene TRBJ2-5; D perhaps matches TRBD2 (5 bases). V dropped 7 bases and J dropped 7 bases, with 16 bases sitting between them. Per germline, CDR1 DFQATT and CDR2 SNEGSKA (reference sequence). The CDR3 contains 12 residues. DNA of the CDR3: TGCAGTGTCGCGGGCACGGCCGGGACCCAGTACTTC. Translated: CSVAGTAGTQYF.

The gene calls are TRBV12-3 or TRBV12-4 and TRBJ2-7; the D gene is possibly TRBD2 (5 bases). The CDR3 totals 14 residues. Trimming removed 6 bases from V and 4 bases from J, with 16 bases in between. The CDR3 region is CASSIGSGLYEQYF. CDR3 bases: TGTGCCAGCAGCATTGGGTCAGGACTGTACGAGCAGTACTTC.

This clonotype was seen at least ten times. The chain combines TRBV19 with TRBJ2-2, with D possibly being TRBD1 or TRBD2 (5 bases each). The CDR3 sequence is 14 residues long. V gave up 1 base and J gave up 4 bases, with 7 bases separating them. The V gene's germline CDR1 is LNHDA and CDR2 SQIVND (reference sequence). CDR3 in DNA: TGTGCCAGTAGTATAGCCGGGGCCACCGGGGAGCTGTTTTTT. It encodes CASSIAGATGELFF.

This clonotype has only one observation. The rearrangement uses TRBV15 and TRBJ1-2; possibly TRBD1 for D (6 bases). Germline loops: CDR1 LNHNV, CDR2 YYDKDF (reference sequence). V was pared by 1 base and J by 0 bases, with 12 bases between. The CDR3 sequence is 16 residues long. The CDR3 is CATSRVGAQANYGYTF. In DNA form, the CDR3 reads TGTGCCACCAGCAGAGTGGGGGCCCAAGCTAACTATGGCTACACCTTC.

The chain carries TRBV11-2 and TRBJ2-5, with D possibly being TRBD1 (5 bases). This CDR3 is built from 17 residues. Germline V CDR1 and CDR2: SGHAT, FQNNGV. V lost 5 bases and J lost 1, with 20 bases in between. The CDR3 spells CASSLGAWGFLQETQYF. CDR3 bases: TGTGCCAGCAGCCTAGGGGCGTGGGGTTTCCTCCAAGAGACCCAGTACTTC.

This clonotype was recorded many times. The CDR3 here is CASGGLHEQYF. As DNA, the CDR3 is TGCGCCAGCGGTGGCCTCCACGAGCAGTACTTC. V is TRBV5-1 and J is TRBJ2-7; D unresolved. The CDR3 runs to 11 residues. Between the trimmed V and J ends, which lost 7 bases and 5 bases, there was a span of 10 bases. The germline gives CDR1 SGHRS, CDR2 YFSETQ.

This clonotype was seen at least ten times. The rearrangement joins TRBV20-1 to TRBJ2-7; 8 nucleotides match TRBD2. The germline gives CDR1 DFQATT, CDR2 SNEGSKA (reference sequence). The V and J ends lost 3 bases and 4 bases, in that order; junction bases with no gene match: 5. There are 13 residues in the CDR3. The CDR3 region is CSARSGSGYEQYF. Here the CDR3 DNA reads TGCAGTGCTAGGAGCGGGAGTGGGTACGAGCAGTACTTC.

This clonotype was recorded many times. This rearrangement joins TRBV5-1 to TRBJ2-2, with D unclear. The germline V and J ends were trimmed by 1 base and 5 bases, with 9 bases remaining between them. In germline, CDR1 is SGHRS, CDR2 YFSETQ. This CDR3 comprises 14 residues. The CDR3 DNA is TGCGCCAGCAGCTTGTCGGCAGAAACCGGGGAGCTGTTTTTT. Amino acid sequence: CASSLSAETGELFF.